The 8 T cell receptor beta chains in this list originate from one sample, sequenced in a study of blood T cell repertoires in COVID-19. TCRdb's table, derived via immunoSEQ multiplex PCR, lists solely in-frame clones and lacks some. This sample has roughly 50,000 clones, with 85% to 90% found just once. The sample taken for sequencing was peripheral blood. These receptors came from a man older than 75 with acute or convalescent COVID-19.

This chain uses TRBV12-3 or TRBV12-4 with TRBJ1-2; 7 bases match TRBD1. The J segment lost 2 bases and the V segment lost 9 bases, leaving 3 bases of the junction unmatched. CDR3 size: 12 residues. The CDR3: CASGTANYGYTF. CDR3 in DNA: TGTGCCAGTGGGACAGCCAACTATGGCTACACCTTC.

A few counts support this clone. The gene calls are TRBV3-1 (or the pseudogene TRBV3-2) and TRBJ1-1; weak D call: TRBD1 (6 bases). Germline V gene sequence: CDR1 LGHDT, CDR2 YNNKEL (reference sequence). The CDR3 has 15 amino acids. V was clipped by 3 bases and J by 2 bases, with 13 bases between them. CDR3 protein: CASSQGEGGNTEAFF. Here the CDR3 DNA reads TGTGCCAGCAGCCAGGGGGAAGGGGGTAACACTGAAGCTTTCTTT.

V is TRBV19 and J is TRBJ1-5; no clear D. Per the germline V gene, CDR1 is LNHDA and CDR2 is SQIVND (reference sequence). Between the trimmed V and J ends, which lost 3 bases and 6 bases, there was a span of 12 bases. The CDR3 contains 14 residues. CDR3 loop: CASSIGQEAQPQHF. In DNA, the CDR3 is TGTGCCAGTAGTATTGGCCAGGAGGCTCAGCCCCAGCATTTT.

The chain combines TRBV27 with TRBJ1-2; a possible D gene is TRBD1 (6 bases). The germline V gene encodes CDR1 MNHEY and CDR2 SMNVEV (reference sequence). This CDR3 region has 15 residues. The V and J ends lost 4 bases and 0 bases respectively, with 12 bases between them. In DNA form, the CDR3 reads TGTGCCAGCAGTTCCACAGGGATGGCTAACTATGGCTACACCTTC. It translates to CASSSTGMANYGYTF.

The V gene is TRBV3-1 (or the pseudogene TRBV3-2), the J gene TRBJ2-3; 8 nucleotides match TRBD2. V shed 5 bases and J 4 bases; nucleotides not matched to a gene: 5. The germline gives CDR1 LGHDT, CDR2 YNNKEL (reference sequence). The CDR3 has 14 residues. The CDR3 DNA is TGTGCCAGCAGCTCTCGGGGGGGCGCAGATACGCAGTATTTT. This codes for CASSSRGGADTQYF.

This clone was seen only a few times. This chain uses TRBV7-2 with TRBJ2-2; no definite D call. The CDR3 loop spans 13 amino acids. The germline V gene has CDR1 SGHTA and CDR2 FQGNSA. V lost 2 bases, J lost 4 bases, and 5 bases lay in between. Here the CDR3 reads CASSLFRTGELFF. CDR3 nucleotide sequence: TGTGCCAGCAGCTTATTTCGCACCGGGGAGCTGTTTTTT.

The DNA for the CDR3 is TGTGCCAGCACCAACCCGGGACAGGGGAAAAACACCATATATTTT. This gives the protein CASTNPGQGKNTIYF. This rearrangement joins TRBV6-5 to TRBJ1-3; TRBD1 agrees at 10 bases. The V gene end was trimmed by 7 bases and the J gene end by 6 bases; junction bases not matched to a gene: 9. Looked up from germline, CDR1 is MNHEY and CDR2 is SVGAGI. This CDR3 is built from 15 residues.

This chain uses TRBV3-1 (or the pseudogene TRBV3-2) with TRBJ1-1; 7 positions match TRBD1. CDR1 and CDR2 (germline): LGHDT, YNNKEL (reference sequence). The V gene end was trimmed by 5 bases and the J gene end by 3 bases; junction bases not matched to a gene: 6. The CDR3 has 14 amino acids. CDR3 residues: CASSTGQGDTEAFF. In DNA, the CDR3 is TGTGCCAGCAGCACGGGGCAGGGGGACACTGAAGCTTTCTTT.